These 14 T cell receptor beta chains share one sample of origin, sequenced in a study of blood T cell repertoires in COVID-19. The assay was immunoSEQ multiplex PCR, and TCRdb's table has in-frame clones only and misses some. The data hold under 300,000 clones, with 65% to 90% observed a single time. Sequencing was done on a sample of peripheral blood. These receptors all stem from a woman aged 70 to 79 with COVID-19, enrolled during active disease.

The rearrangement uses TRBV7-8 and TRBJ1-3, with D maybe TRBD1 (6 bases). The CDR3 totals 16 residues. The germline CDR1 and CDR2 sequences are SGHVS and FQNEAQ. V was cut by 0 bases and J by 2 bases, with 11 bases left in between. CDR3 sequence reads: CASSLAAGEAGNTIYF. The CDR3 nucleotides are TGTGCCAGCAGCTTAGCGGCAGGGGAAGCTGGAAACACCATATATTTT.

V usage is TRBV12-3 or TRBV12-4 and J usage is TRBJ1-2; 7 positions agree with TRBD1. The CDR3 contains 13 residues. J gave up 12 bases and V 6 bases, and 13 bases lay outside the gene matches. CDR3 residues: CASRADRVVKDTF. CDR3 DNA sequence: TGTGCCAGCAGGGCAGACAGGGTAGTTAAAGACACCTTC.

J is TRBJ1-6 and V is TRBV7-2; 9 bases line up with TRBD1. Looked up from germline, CDR1 is SGHTA and CDR2 is FQGNSA. V shed 4 bases, J shed 7 bases, and the junction held 5 bases outside the gene matches. This CDR3 region has 15 residues. The CDR3 coding sequence is TGTGCCAGCAGCTACGGACAGGGGCACAATTCACCCCTCCACTTT. This gives the protein CASSYGQGHNSPLHF.

This chain links TRBV5-6 with TRBJ1-6, with 7 bases aligning to TRBD1. The junction had 1 base not matched to a gene; V was cut back by 3 bases and J by 7 bases. This CDR3 comprises 13 residues. The V gene's germline CDR1 is SGHDT and CDR2 YYEEEE. The CDR3 DNA sequence: TGTGCCAGCAGCTCAGGGGGGAATTCACCCCTCCACTTT. Amino acids: CASSSGGNSPLHF. The entire variable domain, with the rest obtained from reference TRBV5-6 and TRBJ1-6, is as follows: DAGVTQSPTHLIKTRGQQVTLRCSPKSGHDTVSWYQQALGQGPQFIFQYYEEEERQRGNFPDRFSGHQFPNYSSELNVNALLLGDSALYLCASSSGGNSPLHFGNGTRLTVT.

The rearrangement uses TRBV28 and TRBJ2-1, with TRBD2 matching 9 bases. V dropped 2 bases and J dropped 6; count of bases not matched to a gene: 5. The CDR3 extends over 15 amino acids. CDR1 is MDHEN and CDR2 is SYDVKM in the germline V gene. In DNA, the CDR3 is TGTGCCAGCAGTTTAGGCGGGGGGGCCCTCAATGAGCAGTTCTTC. Protein product: CASSLGGGALNEQFF.

The chain combines TRBV19 with TRBJ1-1; 7 bases match TRBD1. The CDR3 is 13 residues long. Germline values: CDR1 LNHDA, CDR2 SQIVND (reference sequence). V trimming: 4 bases; J trimming: 6 bases; junction bases outside the gene matches: 5. The CDR3 DNA sequence: TGTGCCAGTAGTAACCTCCAGGGGGCTGAAGCTTTCTTT. Residues: CASSNLQGAEAFF.

This clone was seen just once. The chain is built from TRBV5-1 and TRBJ2-5; a weak D match, TRBD1 (7 bases). The V and J ends lost 0 bases and 5 bases respectively, with 8 bases between them. CDR3 size: 13 residues. The germline CDR1 and CDR2 sequences are SGHRS and YFSETQ. The CDR3 DNA is TGCGCCAGCAGCTTGGCAGGGGGGGAGACCCAGTACTTC. It yields the protein CASSLAGGETQYF.

This chain joins TRBV12-3 or TRBV12-4 and TRBJ2-5, with D tentatively TRBD2 (6 bases). CDR3 length: 13 amino acids. Trimming removed 6 bases from V and 7 bases from J, with 15 bases in between. Written as DNA, the CDR3 is TGTGCCAGCAGCCTAACTAGCCCGGCGACCCAGTACTTC. It codes for CASSLTSPATQYF.

This chain joins TRBV13 and TRBJ1-2; D might be TRBD1 (6 bases). Germline CDR1 reads PRHDT; CDR2 reads FYEKMQ (reference sequence). V was clipped by 5 bases and J by 3 bases, with 13 bases between them. The CDR3 has 14 amino acids. The CDR3 loop is CASSPQGSYYGYTF. In DNA form, the CDR3 reads TGTGCCAGCAGCCCGCAGGGGTCATACTATGGCTACACCTTC.

The chain employs TRBV28 and TRBJ2-1; TRBD2 is a possible D gene (5 bases). CDR3 length equals 15 residues. Per germline, CDR1 MDHEN and CDR2 SYDVKM. V gave up 9 bases and J gave up 0 bases, with 15 bases separating them. CDR3 bases: TGTGCCAGTCATCCCGCGGGCCACTCCTACAATGAGCAGTTCTTC. This codes for CASHPAGHSYNEQFF.

This chain connects TRBV3-1 (or the pseudogene TRBV3-2) to TRBJ1-1, with a possible D match to TRBD1 (5 bases). CDR3 length equals 16 residues. Trimming pared 3 bases from V and 0 bases from J, leaving 14 bases between. CDR1 and CDR2 (germline): LGHDT, YNNKEL (reference sequence). The CDR3 DNA is TGTGCCAGCAGCCAGATGCAGGAGGGGATGAACACTGAAGCTTTCTTT. Translation gives CASSQMQEGMNTEAFF.

Only one count was recorded for this clone. V and J are TRBV30 and TRBJ2-3; TRBD1 matches 10 bases. The CDR3 spans 14 residues. The germline V gene has CDR1 GTSNPN and CDR2 SVGIG (reference sequence). V dropped 4 bases and J dropped 2; count of bases not matched to a gene: 3. DNA of the CDR3: TGTGCCTGGACAGGACAGGGGGACACAGATACGCAGTATTTT. It encodes CAWTGQGDTDTQYF.

The gene calls are TRBV15 and TRBJ1-3; D is uncertain. There are 15 residues in the CDR3. CDR1 and CDR2 (germline): LNHNV, YYDKDF (reference sequence). Trimming stripped 6 bases from V and 0 bases from J, with 12 bases between. The CDR3 DNA reads as TGTGCCACCAGTCTCGGTCCCAACTCTGGAAACACCATATATTTT. It yields the protein CATSLGPNSGNTIYF.

The chain is built from TRBV7-9 and TRBJ2-7; 9 nucleotides line up with TRBD1. V lost 3 bases, J lost 1 base, and 4 bases stayed unmatched. The length of the CDR3 is 15 residues. From germline, CDR1 is SEHNR and CDR2 FQNEAQ (reference sequence). For the CDR3, the DNA is TGTGCCAGCAGCTTTCCGGGACAGGGATCCTACGAGCAGTACTTC. Its protein is CASSFPGQGSYEQYF.